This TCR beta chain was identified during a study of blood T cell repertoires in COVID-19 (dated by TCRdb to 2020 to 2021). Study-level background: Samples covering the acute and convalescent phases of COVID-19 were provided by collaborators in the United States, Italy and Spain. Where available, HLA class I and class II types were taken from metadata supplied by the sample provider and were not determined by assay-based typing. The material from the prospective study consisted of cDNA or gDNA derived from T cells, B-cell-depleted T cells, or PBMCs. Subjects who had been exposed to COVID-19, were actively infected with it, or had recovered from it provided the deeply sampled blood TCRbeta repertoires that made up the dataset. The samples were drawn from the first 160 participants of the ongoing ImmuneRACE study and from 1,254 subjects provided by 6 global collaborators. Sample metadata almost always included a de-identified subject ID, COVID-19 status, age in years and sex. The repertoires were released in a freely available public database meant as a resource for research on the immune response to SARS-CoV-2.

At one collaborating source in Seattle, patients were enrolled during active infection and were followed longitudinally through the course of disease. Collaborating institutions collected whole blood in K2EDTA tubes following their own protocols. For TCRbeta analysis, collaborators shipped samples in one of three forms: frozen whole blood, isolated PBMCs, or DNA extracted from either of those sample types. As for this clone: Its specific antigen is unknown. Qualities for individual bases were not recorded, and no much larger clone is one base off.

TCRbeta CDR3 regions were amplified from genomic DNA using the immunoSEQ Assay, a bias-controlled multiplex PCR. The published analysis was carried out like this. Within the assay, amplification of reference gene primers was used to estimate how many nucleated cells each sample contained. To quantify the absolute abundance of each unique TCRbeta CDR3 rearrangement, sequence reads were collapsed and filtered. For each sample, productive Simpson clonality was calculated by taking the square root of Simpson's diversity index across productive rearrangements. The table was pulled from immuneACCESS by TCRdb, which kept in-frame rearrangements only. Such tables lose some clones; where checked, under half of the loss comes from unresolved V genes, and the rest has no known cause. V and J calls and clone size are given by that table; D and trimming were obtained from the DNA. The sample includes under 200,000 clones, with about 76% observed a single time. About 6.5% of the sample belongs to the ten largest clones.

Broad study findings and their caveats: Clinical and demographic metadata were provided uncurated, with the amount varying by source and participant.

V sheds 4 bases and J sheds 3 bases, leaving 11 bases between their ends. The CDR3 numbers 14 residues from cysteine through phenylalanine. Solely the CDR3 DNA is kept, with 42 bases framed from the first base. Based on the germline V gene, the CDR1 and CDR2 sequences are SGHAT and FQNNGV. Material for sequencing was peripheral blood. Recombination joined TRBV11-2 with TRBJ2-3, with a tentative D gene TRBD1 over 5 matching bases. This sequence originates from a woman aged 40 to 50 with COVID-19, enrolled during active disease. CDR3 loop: CASSSKGETDTQYF. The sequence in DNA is TGTGCCAGCAGCTCAAAAGGGGAAACAGATACGCAGTATTTT.